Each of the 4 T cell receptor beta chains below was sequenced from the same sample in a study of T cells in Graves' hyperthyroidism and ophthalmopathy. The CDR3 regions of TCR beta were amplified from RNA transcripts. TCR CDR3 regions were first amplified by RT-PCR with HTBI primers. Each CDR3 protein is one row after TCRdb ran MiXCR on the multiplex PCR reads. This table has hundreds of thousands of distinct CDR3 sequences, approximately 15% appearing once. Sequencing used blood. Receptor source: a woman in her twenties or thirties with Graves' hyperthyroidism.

The CDR3 DNA is TGCGCCAGCAGCTTAGGACAGTCCACCTACGAGCAGTACTTC. This codes for CASSLGQSTYEQYF. This rearrangement joins TRBV5-1 to TRBJ2-7; D possibly corresponds to TRBD1 (6 bases). This CDR3 region has 14 residues. Trimming took off 2 bases at V and 2 bases at J, with 11 bases between the two ends. Germline V lookup: CDR1 SGHRS, CDR2 YFSETQ.

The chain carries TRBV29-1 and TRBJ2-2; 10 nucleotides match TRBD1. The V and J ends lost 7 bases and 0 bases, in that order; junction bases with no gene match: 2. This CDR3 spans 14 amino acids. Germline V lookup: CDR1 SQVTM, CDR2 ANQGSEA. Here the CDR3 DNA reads TGCAGCGGACAGGGGGCAGCGAACACCGGGGAGCTGTTTTTT. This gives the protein CSGQGAANTGELFF.

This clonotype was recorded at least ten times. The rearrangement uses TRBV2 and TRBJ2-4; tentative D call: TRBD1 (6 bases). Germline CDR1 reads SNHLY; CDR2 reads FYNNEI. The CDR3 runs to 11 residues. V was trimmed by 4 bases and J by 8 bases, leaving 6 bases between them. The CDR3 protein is CASSAGDIQYF. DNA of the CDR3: TGTGCCAGCAGTGCAGGGGACATTCAGTACTTC.

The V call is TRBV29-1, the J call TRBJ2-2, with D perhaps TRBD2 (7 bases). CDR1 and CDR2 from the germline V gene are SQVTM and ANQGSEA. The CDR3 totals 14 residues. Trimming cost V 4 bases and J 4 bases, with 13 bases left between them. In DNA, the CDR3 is TGCAGCGTTGGGGGGGGGGGCAGCACCGGGGAGCTGTTTTTT. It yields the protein CSVGGGGSTGELFF.